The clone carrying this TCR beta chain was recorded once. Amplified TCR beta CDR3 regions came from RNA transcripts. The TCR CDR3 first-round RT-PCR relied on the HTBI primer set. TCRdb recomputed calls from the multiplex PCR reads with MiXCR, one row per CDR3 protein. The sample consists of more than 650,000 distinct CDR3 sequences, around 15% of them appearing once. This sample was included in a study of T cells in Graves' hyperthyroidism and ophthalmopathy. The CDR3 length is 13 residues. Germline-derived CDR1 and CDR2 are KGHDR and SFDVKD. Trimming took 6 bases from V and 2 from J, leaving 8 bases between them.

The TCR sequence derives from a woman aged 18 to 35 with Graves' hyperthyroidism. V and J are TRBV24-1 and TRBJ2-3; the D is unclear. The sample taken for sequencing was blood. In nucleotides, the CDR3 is TGTGCCACCAGTAACTACCACACAGATACGCAGTATTTT. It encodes CATSNYHTDTQYF.